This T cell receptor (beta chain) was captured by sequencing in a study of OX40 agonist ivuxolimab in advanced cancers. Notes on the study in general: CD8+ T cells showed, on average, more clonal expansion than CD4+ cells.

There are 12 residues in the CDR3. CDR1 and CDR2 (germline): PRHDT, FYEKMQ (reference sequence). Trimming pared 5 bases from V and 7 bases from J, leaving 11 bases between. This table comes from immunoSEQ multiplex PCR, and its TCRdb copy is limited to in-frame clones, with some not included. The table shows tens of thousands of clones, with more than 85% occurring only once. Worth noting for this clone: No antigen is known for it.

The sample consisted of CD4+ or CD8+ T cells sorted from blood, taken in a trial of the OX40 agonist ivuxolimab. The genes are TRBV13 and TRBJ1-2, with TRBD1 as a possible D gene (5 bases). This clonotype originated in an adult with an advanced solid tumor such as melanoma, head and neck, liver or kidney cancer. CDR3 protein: CASSVVTGGYTF. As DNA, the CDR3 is TGTGCCAGCAGCGTTGTTACAGGTGGCTACACCTTC.